This T cell receptor (beta chain) was documented in a study of blood T cell repertoires in COVID-19. Study information: The United States, Italy and Spain provided the acute and convalescent COVID-19 samples.

The CDR3 is 13 residues long. The V and J ends lost 7 bases and 4 bases, in that order; junction bases with no gene match: 5. Germline assignment: CDR1 MNHEY and CDR2 SVGAGI. Original handling: For nucleated cells, counts were estimated from reference gene primer amplification. The method was immunoSEQ multiplex PCR; TCRdb's version includes in-frame clones alone and lacks a portion of them. That table is the source of V, J and clone size, and D and trimming were worked out from the DNA. The data contain approximately 45,000 clones, 85% to 90% of them singletons. The source of this sequence is a human donor in a cohort sampled during active COVID-19. The chain is built from TRBV6-5 and TRBJ2-5; the match to TRBD1 covers 8 bases. The specimen sequenced was peripheral blood. The CDR3: CASTWTGRETQYF. The CDR3 bases are TGTGCCAGCACCTGGACAGGGCGAGAGACCCAGTACTTC.